Listed below are T cell receptor beta chains from one sample, sequenced in a study of CD8+ T cells in alopecia areata. Method: immunoSEQ multiplex PCR; TCRdb's copy keeps in-frame clones and lacks some. This table has around 120,000 clones, around two fifths appearing once. Sequences were obtained from CD4+ T cells sorted from blood. All receptors derive from a human donor with alopecia areata. The CDR3 runs from the conserved cysteine through the conserved F or W. A D gene is named only where the DNA matches it firmly. Some rows mark clone size as missing; the rest say once, few, many or name a class of expanded clone.

cdr3_length	clone_size	v_call	d_call	j_call	cdr3_aa	cdr3_nt
16	.	TRBV7-9	TRBD1	TRBJ2-3	CASSEPGQGAMDTQYF	TGTGCCAGCAGCGAACCGGGACAGGGGGCTATGGATACGCAGTATTTT
12	.	TRBV7-2	.	TRBJ2-7	CASSPMGREQYF	TGTGCCAGCAGCCCAATGGGGAGGGAGCAGTACTTC
15	.	TRBV18	.	TRBJ2-3	CASSPSPGTADTQYF	TGTGCCAGCTCCCCTAGTCCCGGGACTGCAGATACGCAGTATTTT
14	.	TRBV7-9	.	TRBJ2-5	CASSLMGYQETQYF	TGTGCCAGCAGCTTAATGGGTTACCAAGAGACCCAGTACTTC
14	.	TRBV27	TRBD1	TRBJ2-3	CASSLPGQPDTQYF	TGTGCCAGCAGTCTGCCGGGACAGCCAGATACGCAGTATTTT
14	few	TRBV7-9	.	TRBJ2-5	CASSLNNGAETQYF	TGTGCCAGCAGCTTAAATAACGGAGCGGAGACCCAGTACTTC
15	.	TRBV5-6	TRBD1	TRBJ2-2	CASSRRTGNTGELFF	TGTGCCAGCAGCCGGCGGACAGGGAACACCGGGGAGCTGTTTTTT
14	few	TRBV5-1	.	TRBJ2-2	CASSFGQSTGELFF	TGCGCCAGCAGCTTTGGACAGTCCACCGGGGAGCTGTTTTTT
13	few	TRBV29-1	.	TRBJ1-1	CSAKVGGDTEAFF	TGCAGCGCCAAGGTGGGGGGGGACACTGAAGCTTTCTTT
14	once	TRBV5-1	TRBD1	TRBJ1-4	CASTRDRTNEKLFF	TGCGCCAGCACCCGGGACAGGACTAATGAAAAACTGTTTTTT
10	once	TRBV2	.	TRBJ2-5	CASSVETQYF	TGTGCCAGTTCGGTGGAGACCCAGTACTTC
13	.	TRBV6-5	TRBD1	TRBJ2-5	CAARGQGQETQYF	TGTGCCGCCCGGGGACAGGGGCAAGAGACCCAGTACTTC
13	.	TRBV29-1	TRBD1	TRBJ1-1	CSARDRWRTEAFF	TGCAGCGCCCGGGACAGGTGGCGGACTGAAGCTTTCTTT